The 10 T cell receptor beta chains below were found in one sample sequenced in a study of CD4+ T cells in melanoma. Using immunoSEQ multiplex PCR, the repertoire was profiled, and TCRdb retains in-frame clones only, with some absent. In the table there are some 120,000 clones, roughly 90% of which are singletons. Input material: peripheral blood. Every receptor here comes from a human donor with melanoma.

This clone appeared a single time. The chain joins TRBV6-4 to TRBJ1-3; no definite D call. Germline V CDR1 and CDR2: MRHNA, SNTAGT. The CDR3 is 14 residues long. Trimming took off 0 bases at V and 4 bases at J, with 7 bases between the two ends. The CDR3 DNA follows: TGTGCCAGCAGTGACTCAAGGGAGGGAAACACCATATATTTT. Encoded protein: CASSDSREGNTIYF.

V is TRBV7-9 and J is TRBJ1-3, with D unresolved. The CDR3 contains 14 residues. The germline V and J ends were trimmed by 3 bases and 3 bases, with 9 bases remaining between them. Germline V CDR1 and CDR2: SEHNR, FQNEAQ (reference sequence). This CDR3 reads CASSFEGYGNTIYF. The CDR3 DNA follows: TGTGCCAGCAGCTTTGAAGGATATGGAAACACCATATATTTT.

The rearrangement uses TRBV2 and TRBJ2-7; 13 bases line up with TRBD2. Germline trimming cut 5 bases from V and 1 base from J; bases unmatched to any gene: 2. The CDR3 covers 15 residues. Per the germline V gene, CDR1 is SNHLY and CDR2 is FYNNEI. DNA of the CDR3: TGTGCCAGCAGTCCACTAGCGGGAGGGTCCTACGAGCAGTACTTC. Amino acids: CASSPLAGGSYEQYF.

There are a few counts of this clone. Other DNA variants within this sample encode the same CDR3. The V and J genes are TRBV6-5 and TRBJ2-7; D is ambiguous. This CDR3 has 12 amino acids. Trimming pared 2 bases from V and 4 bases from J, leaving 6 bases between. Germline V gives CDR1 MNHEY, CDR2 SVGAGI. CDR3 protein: CASSYKGYEQYF. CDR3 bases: TGTGCCAGCAGTTACAAGGGTTACGAGCAGTACTTC.

The CDR3 sequence is CASSLQGDPQETQYF. In DNA form, the CDR3 reads TGTGCCAGCAGCTTACAGGGCGACCCCCAAGAGACCCAGTACTTC. The V and J genes are TRBV7-9 and TRBJ2-5, with D possibly matching TRBD1 (5 bases). V shed 2 bases and J shed 1 base, with 11 bases lying between them. The CDR3 contains 15 residues. Germline CDR1 and CDR2: SEHNR and FQNEAQ (reference sequence).

As DNA, the CDR3 is TGTGCCAGCAGCTTGGGGAGACAGGGGCGTGTTTCCTATGGCTACACCTTC. Translation gives CASSLGRQGRVSYGYTF. This chain joins TRBV5-4 and TRBJ1-2; TRBD1 aligns across 8 bases. Per the germline V gene, CDR1 is SGHNT and CDR2 is YYREEE (reference sequence). J gave up 4 bases and V 0 bases, and 11 bases lay outside the gene matches. CDR3 length equals 17 residues.

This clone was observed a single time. The CDR3 DNA reads as TGTGCCAGCAGCGTAGCCGGGCTCAATGAAAAACTGTTTTTT. Amino acids: CASSVAGLNEKLFF. The chain links TRBV9 to TRBJ1-4, with D hard to call. Germline values: CDR1 SGDLS, CDR2 YYNGEE. V lost 0 bases and J lost 5, with 8 bases in between. The CDR3 sequence is 14 residues long.

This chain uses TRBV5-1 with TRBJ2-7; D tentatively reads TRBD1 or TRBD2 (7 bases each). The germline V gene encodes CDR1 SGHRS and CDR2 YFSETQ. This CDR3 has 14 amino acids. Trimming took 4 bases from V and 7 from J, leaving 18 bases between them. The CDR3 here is CASSPGTAGGEQYF. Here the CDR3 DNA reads TGCGCCAGCAGCCCCGGGACAGCCGGGGGGGAGCAGTACTTC. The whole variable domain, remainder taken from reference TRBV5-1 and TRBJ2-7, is KAGVTQTPRYLIKTRGQQVTLSCSPISGHRSVSWYQQTPGQGLQFLFEYFSETQRNKGNFPGRFSGRQFSNSRSEMNVSTLELGDSALYLCASSPGTAGGEQYFGPGTRLTVT.

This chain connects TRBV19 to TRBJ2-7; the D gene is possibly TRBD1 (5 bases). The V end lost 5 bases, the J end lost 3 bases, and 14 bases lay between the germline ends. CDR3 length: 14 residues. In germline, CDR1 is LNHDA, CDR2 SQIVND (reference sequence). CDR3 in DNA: TGTGCCAGTAGTGCCCGCTCAGACAGCTACGAGCAGTACTTC. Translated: CASSARSDSYEQYF.

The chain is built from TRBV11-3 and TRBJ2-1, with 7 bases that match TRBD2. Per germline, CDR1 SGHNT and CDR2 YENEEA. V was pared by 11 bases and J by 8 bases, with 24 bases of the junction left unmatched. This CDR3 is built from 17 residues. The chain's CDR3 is CASRGGPSAGDQDEQFF. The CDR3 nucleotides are TGTGCCTCCCGGGGCGGCCCTAGCGCGGGGGATCAGGATGAGCAGTTCTTC.